Described below is a single T cell receptor beta chain sequence and its context. The source of the sample is a study of early stage breast cancer tumors. CDR1 is SGHTA and CDR2 is FQGNSA in the germline V gene. Trimming pared 2 bases from V and 6 bases from J, leaving 7 bases between. This CDR3 has 13 amino acids. Measured with immunoSEQ multiplex PCR; TCRdb has only the in-frame clones, and not every one. The sample lists some 35,000 clones, under 80% seen once, with roughly 7% in the top ten. This TCR came from a person between 60 and 70 years old with breast cancer. V and J are TRBV7-2 and TRBJ2-2; D gene ambiguous. The specimen sequenced was blood. CDR3 DNA: TGTGCCAGCAGCTTAAATTGGTCCGGGGAGCTGTTTTTT. This encodes CASSLNWSGELFF. The full variable domain, rest sourced from reference TRBV7-2 and TRBJ2-2, is GAGVSQSPSNKVTEKGKDVELRCDPISGHTALYWYRQSLGQGLEFLIYFQGNSAPDKSGLPSDRFSAERTGGSVSTLTIQRTQQEDSAVYLCASSLNWSGELFFGEGSRLTVL.